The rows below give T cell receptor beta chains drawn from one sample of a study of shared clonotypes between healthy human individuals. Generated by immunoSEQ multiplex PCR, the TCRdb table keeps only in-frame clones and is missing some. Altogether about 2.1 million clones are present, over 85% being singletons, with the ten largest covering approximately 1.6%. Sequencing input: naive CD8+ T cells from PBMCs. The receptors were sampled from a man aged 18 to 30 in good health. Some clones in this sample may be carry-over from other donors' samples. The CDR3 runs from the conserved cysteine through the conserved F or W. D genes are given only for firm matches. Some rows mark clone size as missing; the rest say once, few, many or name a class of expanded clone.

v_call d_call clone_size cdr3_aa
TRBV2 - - CASSAGISYEQYF
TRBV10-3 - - CAISGGAEPLQETQYF
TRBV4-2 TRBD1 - CASRQGGGYTF
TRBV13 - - CASSLRRGTDTQYF
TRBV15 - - CATSRDGWSESSYNEQFF
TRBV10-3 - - CAPLFPRKPGQHEQYF
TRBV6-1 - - CATGTPRYEQYF
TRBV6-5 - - CASRDTGLFEHTF
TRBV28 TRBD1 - CASSRNRGAYEQYF
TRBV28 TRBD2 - CASSPWGVAGGPEQYF
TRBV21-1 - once CASSRDPGTSSYNEQFF
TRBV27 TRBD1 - CASSSTGWDEQYF
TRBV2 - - CASNDGGPFPEQYF
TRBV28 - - CASSLPRETRDNEQFF
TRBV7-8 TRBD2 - CASSEGLAGGPSSYNEQFF
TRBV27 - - CASSSGGSYTEQYF
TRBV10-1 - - CASRRQERYEQYF
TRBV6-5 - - CASRGTPGQPTQYF
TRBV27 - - CASSPRIDYEQYF
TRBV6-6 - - CASSYSLRSEPQHF
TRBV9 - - CASSVEGGGFSYNEQFF
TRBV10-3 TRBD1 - CAISESVVGQGASRGANVLTF
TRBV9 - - CASSVGIGTDTEAFF
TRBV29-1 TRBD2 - CSVSSGSGEQFF
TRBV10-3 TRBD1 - CAIQGALEDTQYF
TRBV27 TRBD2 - CASSNMAGGGYEQYF
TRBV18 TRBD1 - CASSPNPPGGRQPQHF
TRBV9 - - CASSVDWVGTGELFF
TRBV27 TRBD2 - CASSLATLAGGPHEQYF
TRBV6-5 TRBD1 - CASGRTGGGYGYTF
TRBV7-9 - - CASSPKDRNYGYTF
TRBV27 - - CASSFLGRSYEQYF
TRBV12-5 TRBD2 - CASGLARLAGAHTDTQYF
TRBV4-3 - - CASSQDGGGYQPQHF
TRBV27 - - CASSFSALDYGYTF